This entry is about one T cell receptor (beta chain). There is no known antigen for this receptor. No base quality information exists; no much larger clone differs at one position. Measured from the cysteine to the phenylalanine, the CDR3 is 14 residues long. The read is trimmed to its CDR3 DNA, 42 bases read in frame from base 1. V and J are trimmed by 0 bases and 4 bases, and the gene matches miss 3 bases of the junction. In the germline V gene, CDR1 corresponds to SGDLS and CDR2 to YYNGEE. Each donor gave one peripheral blood draw, approximately 120 mL on average, collected into heparinised tubes. A BD FACSAria II and a panel including CD45RO, CCR7, CD25, CD127, CD95 and CD27 were used to sort naive, central memory, regulatory and stem cell-like memory CD4+ T cells. Purity was above 95% for every sorted population. PBMCs were isolated immediately by Lymphoprep density gradient centrifugation and stained directly without culture. Samples were stained and sorted in pairs, with one healthy donor and one patient per experiment, so that batch effects were minimized.

This entry comes from a study of beta chain features in type 1 diabetes (dated by TCRdb to between 2017 and 2018). Context from the whole study: No differences in mean age, gender distribution, total cell number or subset yield were found between patients and healthy donors. A total of about 100,000,000 sorted cells were examined across all samples, and RNA yield correlated strongly with the number of cells per subset. In the study, recently diagnosed type 1 diabetes patients and matched healthy donors were compared on the TCRB repertoires of their sorted circulating CD4+ T cell subsets. Naive and central memory subsets were obtained from all 30 or so donors, but regulatory and stem cell-like memory subsets were isolated from only 8 patients and roughly 8 healthy donors. Results the study describes overall, beyond this receptor: Type 1 diabetes patients showed a moderate but significant shortening of TCRB CDR3 length in all four CD4+ subsets. Because cDNA was sequenced instead of genomic DNA, activated cells with high expression could be over-represented, although the groups did not differ in activation or CD3 levels. HLA sub-analyses involved small numbers of individuals, so any influence of HLA type on TCRB rearrangement remained unresolved. Fewer insertions and more nucleotide deletions at VDJ recombination sites were observed in patients with type 1 diabetes, implying thymic rearrangement abnormalities. PCR might favor shorter templates, but patient and control samples were amplified and corrected together, so any skew would affect both groups equally. The naive, central memory and regulatory TCRB repertoires appeared to resemble one another more closely among patients than among healthy donors.

All of the isolated RNA was reverse transcribed with the High Capacity cDNA Reverse Transcription Kit, so expressed TCRB transcripts were sequenced. Naive, central memory and regulatory T cell samples underwent deep immunoSEQ sequencing, averaging about 3.57 million total reads per sample. After sorted cells were lysed in RLT buffer, RNA was extracted with DNase-treated RNeasy Micro or Mini kits, with the choice depending on cell number. Each cell subset was processed separately to prevent cross-contamination, with patient and healthy donor samples processed together. Using the immunoSEQ multiplex PCR, TCRB sequences were amplified from cDNA into 87-bp fragments spanning the CDR3 region. Sequencing of the amplicons was done on the Illumina HiSeq platform. Regarding the original processing steps: Synthetic template baselines were used to correct PCR bias computationally, reads within Hamming distance 2 were collapsed, and singletons that could not be merged were discarded. Reads were aligned against IMGT to assign V, D and J genes, CDR3 length and insertions or deletions at six rearrangement sites. Within each subset, clonotype counts were normalized to the number of sorted cells before true diversity and Gini coefficients were calculated with the tcR R package. The overlap coefficient, calculated on TCRB nucleotide sequences, was used to measure repertoire sharing. Out-of-frame TCRB sequences from naive cells were analyzed to stand in for the pre-selection repertoire. The clones in this table, taken by TCRdb from immuneACCESS, are in-frame only. Not every clone is retained; where verified, under half of the shortfall comes from an unresolved V gene, and the cause of the rest is unknown. The DNA gave D and trimming, while V, J and clone size come from that table. This sample has 350,000 to 450,000 clones in its table, and around 14% of those were observed once. The ten largest clones take up around 0.035% of the sample.

The sequencing sample was made of naive CD4+ T cells from blood. The sample's cell subset or site label, decoded: true naive CD4+ T cells. The TCR originated in a young man in good health. Recombination linked TRBV9 to TRBJ1-2; TRBD1 aligns with 7 central bases. CDR3 protein: CASSVGQGFYGYTF. The DNA sequence is given as TGTGCCAGCAGCGTAGGACAGGGATTCTATGGCTACACCTTC.